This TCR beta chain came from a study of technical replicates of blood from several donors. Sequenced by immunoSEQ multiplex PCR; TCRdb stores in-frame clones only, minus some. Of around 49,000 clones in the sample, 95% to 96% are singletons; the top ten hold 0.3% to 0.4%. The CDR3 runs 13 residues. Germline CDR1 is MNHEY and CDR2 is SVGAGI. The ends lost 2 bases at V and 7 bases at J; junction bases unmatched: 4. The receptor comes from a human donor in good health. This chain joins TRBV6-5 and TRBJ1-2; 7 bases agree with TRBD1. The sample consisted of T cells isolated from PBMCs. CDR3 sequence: CASSYTDRAGYTF. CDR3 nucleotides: TGTGCCAGCAGTTACACAGACAGGGCTGGCTACACCTTC.